These T cell receptor beta chains were read from a single sample in a study of T-cell reconstitution after alpha-beta-depleted transplantation in children. Each CDR3 protein is one row after TCRdb ran MiXCR on the PCR reads. The sample lists a few hundred thousand distinct CDR3 sequences, roughly 13% occurring once. This specimen consisted of PBMCs, mostly from graft donor cells, obtained 360 days after TCRalphabeta/CD19-depleted stem cell transplant. Source of these receptors: a male patient aged 10 to 17 who had a stem cell transplant for acute myeloid leukemia, so the T cells may come from the graft donor. CDR3s include the opening cysteine and the closing phenylalanine or tryptophan. A D gene is named only where the DNA matches it firmly. Clone size is stated in some rows and not others, as once, few, many or a class when expanded.

v_call: TRBV7-3
d_call: TRBD2
j_call: TRBJ2-1
clone_size: few
cdr3_nt: TGTGCCAGCAGCCCCACCCGACTAGCGGGCGTCTACAATGAGCAGTTCTTC
cdr3_aa: CASSPTRLAGVYNEQFF

v_call: TRBV11-2
d_call: NA
j_call: TRBJ2-1
clone_size: few
cdr3_nt: TGTGCCAGCAGCTTAGATATCATCTACAATGAGCAGTTCTTC
cdr3_aa: CASSLDIIYNEQFF

v_call: TRBV20-1
d_call: TRBD2
j_call: TRBJ2-1
clone_size: few
cdr3_nt: TGCAGTGCTAGAGTGAGCGGGAGAGTAAATGAGCAGTTCTTC
cdr3_aa: CSARVSGRVNEQFF

v_call: TRBV20-1
d_call: NA
j_call: TRBJ2-1
clone_size: NA
cdr3_nt: TGCAGTGCTCCTTCCACCAATGAGCAGTTCTTC
cdr3_aa: CSAPSTNEQFF

v_call: TRBV5-1
d_call: NA
j_call: TRBJ2-7
clone_size: many
cdr3_nt: TGCGCCAGCAGCTTGGGTAGCTACTACGAGCAGTACTTC
cdr3_aa: CASSLGSYYEQYF

v_call: TRBV7-2
d_call: NA
j_call: TRBJ2-2
clone_size: NA
cdr3_nt: TGTGCCAGCAGCTTAGCTGTCCCATTTGGGACCGGGGAGCTGTTTTTT
cdr3_aa: CASSLAVPFGTGELFF

v_call: TRBV9
d_call: NA
j_call: TRBJ2-1
clone_size: few
cdr3_nt: TGTGCCAGCAGCGTAGAGGAGCTCACCATCCCCGACAATGAGCAGTTCTTC
cdr3_aa: CASSVEELTIPDNEQFF

v_call: TRBV12-3/TRBV12-4
d_call: TRBD2
j_call: TRBJ2-1
clone_size: many
cdr3_nt: TGTGCCAGCAGCTTAGCGGGAGGGCCGCAACGTTACAATGAGCAGTTCTTC
cdr3_aa: CASSLAGGPQRYNEQFF

v_call: TRBV9
d_call: NA
j_call: TRBJ2-2
clone_size: few
cdr3_nt: TGTGCCAGCAGCGTAGAGAGCTTTTCAGTATGGGGGGAGCTGTTTTTT
cdr3_aa: CASSVESFSVWGELFF

v_call: TRBV28
d_call: TRBD2
j_call: TRBJ2-1
clone_size: many
cdr3_nt: TGTGCCAGCAGTCCCCAGGGACTAGTCTCCTTTGAGCAGTTCTTC
cdr3_aa: CASSPQGLVSFEQFF

v_call: TRBV6-1
d_call: NA
j_call: TRBJ2-7
clone_size: NA
cdr3_nt: TGTGCCAGCAGTCCTACGCTTTACGGTGGGGAGGTGGGTTACGAGCAGTACTTC
cdr3_aa: CASSPTLYGGEVGYEQYF

v_call: TRBV12-1
d_call: NA
j_call: TRBJ2-2
clone_size: NA
cdr3_nt: TGTGCCAGCAGCGTAACGACTAGCGGGGAAACGAACACCGGGGAGCTGTTTTTT
cdr3_aa: CASSVTTSGETNTGELFF

v_call: TRBV5-1
d_call: NA
j_call: TRBJ1-4
clone_size: few
cdr3_nt: TGCGCCAGCGGGGCCTTAGTGGGTGAAAAACTGTTTTTT
cdr3_aa: CASGALVGEKLFF

v_call: TRBV7-7
d_call: NA
j_call: TRBJ2-1
clone_size: few
cdr3_nt: TGTGCTAGCAGCCATAGCTCCTACAATGAGCAGTTCTTC
cdr3_aa: CASSHSSYNEQFF

v_call: TRBV20-1
d_call: NA
j_call: TRBJ2-2
clone_size: few
cdr3_nt: TGCAGTGCTAGAGGAATGAGGCAGGCGAAGGGTTGGGACACCGGGGAGCTGTTTTTT
cdr3_aa: CSARGMRQAKGWDTGELFF

v_call: TRBV19
d_call: NA
j_call: TRBJ2-7
clone_size: few
cdr3_nt: TGTGCCAGTAGTATTGGGCCAACCTACGAGCAGTACTTC
cdr3_aa: CASSIGPTYEQYF

v_call: TRBV5-1
d_call: TRBD1
j_call: TRBJ2-1
clone_size: few
cdr3_nt: TGCGCCAGCAGCGTTACAGGGGTCTCCTACAATGAGCAGTTCTTC
cdr3_aa: CASSVTGVSYNEQFF

v_call: TRBV29-1
d_call: TRBD2
j_call: TRBJ2-7
clone_size: NA
cdr3_nt: TGCAGCGCTGGACTAGTCGCCGACCACGAGCAGTACTTC
cdr3_aa: CSAGLVADHEQYF

v_call: TRBV3-1
d_call: NA
j_call: TRBJ2-6
clone_size: many
cdr3_nt: TGTGCCAGCAGCCAATGGGCTTCTGGGGCCAACGTCCTGACTTTC
cdr3_aa: CASSQWASGANVLTF

v_call: TRBV3-1
d_call: NA
j_call: TRBJ1-1
clone_size: NA
cdr3_nt: TGTGCCAGCAGCCAAGATCGGAAGTTAAACACTGAAGCTTTCTTT
cdr3_aa: CASSQDRKLNTEAFF

v_call: TRBV28
d_call: TRBD2
j_call: TRBJ2-4
clone_size: NA
cdr3_nt: TGTGCCAGCAGTCCCGGACTAGCTAAAGCCAAAAACATTCAGTACTTC
cdr3_aa: CASSPGLAKAKNIQYF

v_call: TRBV24-1
d_call: NA
j_call: TRBJ2-6
clone_size: many
cdr3_nt: TGTGCCACCAGTGATTTCGGAGCTTCTGGGGCCAACGTCCTGACTTTC
cdr3_aa: CATSDFGASGANVLTF

v_call: TRBV28
d_call: TRBD2
j_call: TRBJ2-2
clone_size: few
cdr3_nt: TGTGCCATCCTCGGACTAGCGGGAAAAGGGGAGCTGTTTTTT
cdr3_aa: CAILGLAGKGELFF

v_call: TRBV7-2
d_call: NA
j_call: TRBJ2-7
clone_size: NA
cdr3_nt: TGTGCCAGCACGGAAGAGCAGTACTTC
cdr3_aa: CASTEEQYF

v_call: TRBV24-1
d_call: TRBD2
j_call: TRBJ2-1
clone_size: many
cdr3_nt: TGTGCCACCAGTGACCCTGGACTAGCGGGAGAGTTCTTC
cdr3_aa: CATSDPGLAGEFF

v_call: TRBV20-1
d_call: TRBD1
j_call: TRBJ1-2
clone_size: NA
cdr3_nt: TGCAGTGCTAGACCCCCCGGGACAGGGGATGGCTACACCTTC
cdr3_aa: CSARPPGTGDGYTF

v_call: TRBV15
d_call: NA
j_call: TRBJ2-4
clone_size: few
cdr3_nt: TGTGCCACCAGCAGAGCACGTCCTCTAGCCAAAAACATTCAGTACTTC
cdr3_aa: CATSRARPLAKNIQYF

v_call: TRBV6-2/TRBV6-3
d_call: NA
j_call: TRBJ2-1
clone_size: many
cdr3_nt: TGTGCCAGCAGAGAAACAGGGATGGGCGGAAATGAGCAGTTCTTC
cdr3_aa: CASRETGMGGNEQFF

v_call: TRBV10-3
d_call: NA
j_call: TRBJ2-1
clone_size: NA
cdr3_nt: TGTGCCATCACCGGGGCGGGTTACAATGAGCAGTTCTTC
cdr3_aa: CAITGAGYNEQFF

v_call: TRBV5-1
d_call: NA
j_call: TRBJ2-3
clone_size: many
cdr3_nt: TGCGCCAGCAGCTTGGGAGATTCCCTTAGCACAGATACGCAGTATTTT
cdr3_aa: CASSLGDSLSTDTQYF

v_call: TRBV7-2
d_call: TRBD2
j_call: TRBJ2-3
clone_size: NA
cdr3_nt: TGTGCCAGCAGCTCCGGGACTATTAGAGATACGCAGTATTTT
cdr3_aa: CASSSGTIRDTQYF

v_call: TRBV5-5
d_call: TRBD2
j_call: TRBJ2-2
clone_size: many
cdr3_nt: TGTGCCAGCAGCTTCGCTGTCGGTCTAGCGGGCGGGGAGCTGTTTTTT
cdr3_aa: CASSFAVGLAGGELFF

v_call: TRBV29-1
d_call: TRBD2
j_call: TRBJ2-4
clone_size: many
cdr3_nt: TGCAGCGTTACGGGACTAGCGGGAGCGAACATTCAGTACTTC
cdr3_aa: CSVTGLAGANIQYF

v_call: TRBV24-1
d_call: NA
j_call: TRBJ1-5
clone_size: NA
cdr3_nt: TGTGCCACCAGTGACCCACAGGGCGGAGGACAGCCCCAGCATTTT
cdr3_aa: CATSDPQGGGQPQHF

v_call: TRBV20-1
d_call: TRBD2
j_call: TRBJ2-7
clone_size: few
cdr3_nt: TGCAGTGCCAAGGCGGGTAGCGGGACGAGATTAGGGTACTTC
cdr3_aa: CSAKAGSGTRLGYF